This TCR beta chain was captured by sequencing in a study of T cells in Graves' hyperthyroidism and ophthalmopathy. Germline V gene sequence: CDR1 SGDLS, CDR2 YYNGEE. This CDR3 is 18 amino acids long. Unmatched junction bases numbered 6, after V lost 1 base and J lost 0 bases. Hyperthyroidism had been newly diagnosed in patients aged 18 to 65, and its duration was under 2 months. Not enrolled were patients with uncontrolled infection, other autoimmune disease, pregnancy or lactation. RNA transcripts gave rise to amplified TCR beta CDR3 regions. A first-round RT-PCR of the TCR CDR3 used the HTBI primer set. TCRdb re-called the multiplex PCR reads through MiXCR, storing one row per CDR3 protein. In the table there are around 250,000 distinct CDR3 sequences, more than 14% of which are singletons.

This clonotype was obtained from a woman aged 40 to 49 with Graves' hyperthyroidism that later progressed to Graves' ophthalmopathy. Sample: blood. The chain is built from TRBV9 and TRBJ2-1; 11 bases fit TRBD2. In DNA form, the CDR3 reads TGTGCCAGCAGCGTATCGGGGACTAGCGGTAGCTCCTACAATGAGCAGTTCTTC. This sequence encodes CASSVSGTSGSSYNEQFF.